Listed here is a single TCR beta chain. What it binds is unknown. The data were obtained in a study of beta chain features in type 1 diabetes. Overall study findings and caveats: Any HLA effect on TCRB rearrangement was left unresolved by small sub-analyses. PCR might favor shorter templates, equally in patients and controls. Junctions at VDJ sites from type 1 diabetes patients had fewer insertions and more deletions.

Expressed TCRB transcripts got sequenced, as all isolated RNA was reverse transcribed. Only in-frame clones appear in the TCRdb table, and some are missing; sequencing was by immunoSEQ multiplex PCR. Of 200,000 to 250,000 clones in the sample, about a tenth were seen once. Trimming left V 0 bases short and J 7 bases short, with 9 bases between. Germline CDR1 reads SGHAT; CDR2 reads FQDESV (reference sequence). The CDR3 covers 14 residues. The sample taken for sequencing was central memory CD4+ T cells from blood. The chain couples TRBV11-1 to TRBJ2-2; D unresolved. The receptor comes from a young man in good health. The CDR3 DNA reads TGTGCCAGCAGCTTAGCCCGGTCCTTCGGGGAGCTGTTTTTT. It codes for CASSLARSFGELFF.